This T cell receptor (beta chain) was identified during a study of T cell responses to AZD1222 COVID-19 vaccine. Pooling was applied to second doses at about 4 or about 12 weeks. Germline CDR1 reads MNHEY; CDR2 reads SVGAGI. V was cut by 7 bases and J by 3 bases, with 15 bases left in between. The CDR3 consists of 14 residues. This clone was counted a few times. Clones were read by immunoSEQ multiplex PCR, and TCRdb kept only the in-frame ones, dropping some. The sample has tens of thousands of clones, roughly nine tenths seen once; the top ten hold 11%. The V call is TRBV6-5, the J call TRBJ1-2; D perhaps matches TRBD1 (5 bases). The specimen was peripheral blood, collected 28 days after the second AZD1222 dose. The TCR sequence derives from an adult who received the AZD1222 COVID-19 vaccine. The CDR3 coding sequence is TGTGCCAGCATCCCGGGGGGAATGGACTATGGCTACACCTTC. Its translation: CASIPGGMDYGYTF.